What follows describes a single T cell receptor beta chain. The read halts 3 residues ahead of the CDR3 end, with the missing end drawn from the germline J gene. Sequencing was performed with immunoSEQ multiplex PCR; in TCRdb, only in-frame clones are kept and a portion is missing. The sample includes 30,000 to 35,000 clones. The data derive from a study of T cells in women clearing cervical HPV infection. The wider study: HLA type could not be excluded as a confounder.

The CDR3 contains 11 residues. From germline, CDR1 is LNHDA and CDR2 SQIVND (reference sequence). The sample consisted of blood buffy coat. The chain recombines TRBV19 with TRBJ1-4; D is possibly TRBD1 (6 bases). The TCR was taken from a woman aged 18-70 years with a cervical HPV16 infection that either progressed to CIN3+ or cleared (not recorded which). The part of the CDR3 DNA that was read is TGTGCCAGTACTACCAGGGGCAAA. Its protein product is CASTTRGK. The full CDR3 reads CASTTRGKLFF.